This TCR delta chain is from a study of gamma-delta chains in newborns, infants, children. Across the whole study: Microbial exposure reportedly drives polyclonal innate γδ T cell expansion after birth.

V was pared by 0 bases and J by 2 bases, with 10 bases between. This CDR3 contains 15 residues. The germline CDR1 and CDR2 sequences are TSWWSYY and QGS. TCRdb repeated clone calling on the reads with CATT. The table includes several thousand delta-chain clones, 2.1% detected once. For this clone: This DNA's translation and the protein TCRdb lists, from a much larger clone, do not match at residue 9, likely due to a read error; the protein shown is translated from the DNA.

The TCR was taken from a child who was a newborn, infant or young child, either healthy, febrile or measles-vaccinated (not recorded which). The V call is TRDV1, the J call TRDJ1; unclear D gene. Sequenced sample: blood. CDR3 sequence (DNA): TGTGCTCTTGGGGAACTTCCAGCAAGGACCGATAAACTCATCTTT. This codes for CALGELPARTDKLIF.